This T cell receptor beta chain was sequenced during a study of blood T cell repertoires in COVID-19. The CDR3 is 14 amino acids. In germline, CDR1 is LGHNT, CDR2 FRNRAP. V dropped 6 bases and J dropped 0 bases, with 10 bases sitting between them. Generated by immunoSEQ multiplex PCR, the TCRdb table keeps only in-frame clones and is missing some. The data contain 100,000 to 120,000 clones, around 85% of them singletons. Source material: peripheral blood. The chain combines TRBV12-5 with TRBJ2-3; possible D gene TRBD1, 6 bases. The receptor was derived from a man in his fifties with acute or convalescent COVID-19. Here the CDR3 reads CASGVTGSTDTQYF. The CDR3 bases are TGTGCTAGTGGCGTGACAGGTAGCACAGATACGCAGTATTTT.